These 13 T cell receptor beta chains originate from one sample sequenced in a study of naive and memory T cell subsets. Findings of the study overall: Especially in CD8 cells, naive repertoires contained a few larger clonotypes, possibly CD45RA-re-expressing memory cells.

The beta constant-region primer was an equimolar mix of two oligonucleotides covering TRBC1 and TRBC2. Nested alpha and beta constant-region primers with the SP2 primer drove four PCR rounds on ligated cDNA. MiXCR was run by TCRdb on the UMI-ligation and nested PCR reads, yielding one entry per CDR3 protein. The sample has approximately 150,000 distinct CDR3 sequences, roughly 22% seen once. Antigen specificity for these receptors is unknown. The sample taken for sequencing was naive CD4+ T cells from blood. The origin of the receptors is a human donor in good health.

The chain couples TRBV6-2 or TRBV6-3 to TRBJ2-1; D perhaps matches TRBD2 (6 bases). This CDR3 contains 16 residues. V was pared by 2 bases and J by 5 bases, with 16 bases between. The germline gives CDR1 MNHEY, CDR2 SVGEGT. In DNA form, the CDR3 reads TGTGCCAGCAGTTACCCGTTATTCGGCGGGAACAATGAGCAGTTCTTC. Translated, it gives CASSYPLFGGNNEQFF.

The rearrangement joins TRBV12-3 or TRBV12-4 to TRBJ2-7; 7 bases are shared with TRBD2. The length of the CDR3 is 14 residues. J was trimmed by 2 bases and V by 5 bases; bases with no gene match: 6. The DNA of the CDR3 is TGTGCCAGCAGTCCCGGGGGGACTACCTACGAGCAGTACTTC. This translates into CASSPGGTTYEQYF.

This clonotype occurred a few times. The chain has TRBV28 and TRBJ1-2; D gene uncertain. This CDR3 spans 13 amino acids. In germline, CDR1 is MDHEN, CDR2 SYDVKM. With 7 bases removed from V and 5 bases from J, the gap between germline ends came to 14 bases. CDR3 in amino acids: CASTPNRLYGYTF. CDR3 DNA sequence: TGTGCCAGCACACCTAATCGACTTTATGGCTACACCTTC.

In this sample, this clonotype turned up many times. J is TRBJ2-7 and V is TRBV3-1; TRBD2 matches at 7 bases. J was trimmed by 4 bases and V by 5 bases; bases with no gene match: 5. Germline V gives CDR1 LGHDT, CDR2 YNNKEL (reference sequence). The CDR3 runs to 13 residues. The CDR3 DNA reads as TGTGCCAGCAGCGGGGAGGGCGATTACGAGCAGTACTTC. This sequence encodes CASSGEGDYEQYF.

The V and J genes are TRBV28 and TRBJ2-2; D possibly corresponds to TRBD2 (5 bases). CDR3 size: 14 residues. V shed 4 bases and J shed 2 bases, with 8 bases lying between them. Germline V CDR1 and CDR2: MDHEN, SYDVKM. CDR3 in DNA: TGTGCCAGCAGTTGGGGAGCAAACACCGGGGAGCTGTTTTTT. Amino acids: CASSWGANTGELFF.

This clonotype was recorded a few times. The CDR3: CATSDPGLAEYNEQFF. CDR3 nucleotides: TGTGCCACCAGTGATCCGGGACTAGCGGAATACAATGAGCAGTTCTTC. The rearrangement links TRBV24-1 to TRBJ2-1; 11 nucleotides line up with TRBD2. This CDR3 has 16 amino acids. V trimming: 3 bases; J trimming: 4 bases; junction bases outside the gene matches: 4. The germline V gene has CDR1 KGHDR and CDR2 SFDVKD.

The genes are TRBV7-9 and TRBJ1-5; possibly TRBD1 for D (5 bases). This CDR3 contains 16 residues. V was trimmed by 1 base and J by 0 bases, leaving 10 bases between them. Germline V lookup: CDR1 SEHNR, CDR2 FQNEAQ (reference sequence). The CDR3 region is CASSLGAGSSNQPQHF. CDR3 coding DNA: TGTGCCAGCAGCTTAGGGGCAGGGAGTAGCAATCAGCCCCAGCATTTT.

The rearrangement links TRBV29-1 to TRBJ1-5; 8 bases line up with TRBD1. The CDR3 is 13 residues long. Per the germline V gene, CDR1 is SQVTM and CDR2 is ANQGSEA. V lost 3 bases, J lost 6 bases, and 4 bases stayed unmatched. The CDR3 bases are TGCAGCGTTGAGACAGGGGTCGGTCAGCCCCAGCATTTT. Protein sequence: CSVETGVGQPQHF. The full variable domain, with the rest looked up from reference TRBV29-1 and TRBJ1-5, is SAVISQKPSRDICQRGTSLTIQCQVDSQVTMMFWYRQQPGQSLTLIATANQGSEATYESGFVIDKFPISRPNLTFSTLTVSNMSPEDSSIYLCSVETGVGQPQHFGDGTRLSIL.

This clonotype was seen a few times. The chain has TRBV12-3 or TRBV12-4 and TRBJ2-1, with a weak D call TRBD1 (6 bases). V lost 4 bases to trimming and J lost 0 bases, with 10 bases between them. The CDR3 consists of 15 residues. For the CDR3, the DNA is TGTGCCAGCAGTTCTGCAGGGGCCTCCTACAATGAGCAGTTCTTC. Its protein product is CASSSAGASYNEQFF.

This clonotype was detected only once. J is TRBJ2-7 and V is TRBV20-1; possibly TRBD1 or TRBD2 for D (6 bases each). Per germline, CDR1 DFQATT and CDR2 SNEGSKA (reference sequence). V was clipped by 6 bases and J by 2 bases, with 17 bases between them. This CDR3 region has 14 residues. This CDR3 is CSAEQGLFPYEQYF. In nucleotides, the CDR3 is TGCAGTGCGGAACAGGGACTCTTTCCCTACGAGCAGTACTTC.

This clonotype was seen only a few times. The gene calls are TRBV7-9 and TRBJ2-7; 8 positions agree with TRBD1. Germline-derived CDR1 and CDR2 are SEHNR and FQNEAQ (reference sequence). V gave up 5 bases and J gave up 3 bases; unmatched junction bases: 12. The CDR3 totals 16 residues. The CDR3 DNA reads TGTGCCAGCAGCCTACGAGGACAGGGAAGCGTCTACGAGCAGTACTTC. Its protein product is CASSLRGQGSVYEQYF.

The chain uses TRBV29-1 and TRBJ1-1, with a weak D call TRBD1 (5 bases). V lost 7 bases and J 0 bases, leaving 24 bases between the germline ends. The CDR3 is 17 amino acids. Germline CDR1 SQVTM, CDR2 ANQGSEA. The CDR3 DNA is TGCAGCGCTAAATACAACGGGGCGGTCCTTCTGAACACTGAAGCTTTCTTT. Encoded protein: CSAKYNGAVLLNTEAFF.

There are many counts of this clonotype. The chain carries TRBV7-3 and TRBJ2-3; a possible D gene is TRBD1 (5 bases). V dropped 4 bases and J dropped 2 bases, with 13 bases sitting between them. Germline assignment: CDR1 SGHTA and CDR2 FQGTGA. This CDR3 is 15 amino acids long. The CDR3 protein is CASSWAGKATDTQYF. CDR3 sequence (DNA): TGTGCCAGCAGCTGGGCAGGGAAGGCCACAGATACGCAGTATTTT. The full variable domain, completed using reference TRBV7-3 and TRBJ2-3, is GAGVSQTPSNKVTEKGKYVELRCDPISGHTALYWYRQSLGQGPEFLIYFQGTGAADDSGLPNDRFFAVRPEGSVSTLKIQRTERGDSAVYLCASSWAGKATDTQYFGPGTRLTVL.